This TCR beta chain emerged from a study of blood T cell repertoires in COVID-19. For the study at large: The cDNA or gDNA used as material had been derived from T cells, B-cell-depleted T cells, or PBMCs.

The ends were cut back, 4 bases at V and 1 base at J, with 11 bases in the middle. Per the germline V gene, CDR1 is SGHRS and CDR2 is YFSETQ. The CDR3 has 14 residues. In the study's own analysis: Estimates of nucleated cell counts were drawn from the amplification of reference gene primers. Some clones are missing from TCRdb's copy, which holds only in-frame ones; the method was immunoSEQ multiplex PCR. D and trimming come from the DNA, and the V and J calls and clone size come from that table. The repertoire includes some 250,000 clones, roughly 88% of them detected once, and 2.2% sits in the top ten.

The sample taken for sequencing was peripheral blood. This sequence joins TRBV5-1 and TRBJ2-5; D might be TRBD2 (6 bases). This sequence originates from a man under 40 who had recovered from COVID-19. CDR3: CASSNRDFQETQYF. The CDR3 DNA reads TGCGCCAGCAGCAACCGGGACTTCCAAGAGACCCAGTACTTC.